This TCR beta chain was captured by sequencing in a study of cytomegalovirus exposure and HLA in healthy donors. Study outcomes and limitations: High sensitivity and specificity were reportedly achieved when the classifier diagnosed cytomegalovirus status. In an earlier analysis, most TCR beta V segments were productive about 90% or about 30% of the time.

The CDR3 sequence is 13 residues long. Germline values: CDR1 SQVTM, CDR2 ANQGSEA. V was pared by 5 bases and J by 7 bases, with 9 bases of the junction left unmatched. A note on this clone: Its antigen is as yet unknown.

PCR amplification relied on 60 Vbeta primers (plus 13 Jbeta primers). Clones were read by immunoSEQ multiplex PCR, and TCRdb kept only the in-frame ones, dropping some. Counted here are around 80,000 clones, approximately 62% occurring once; the ten biggest clones make up more than 3.5%. The sequence derives from a male donor in good health and CMV-seropositive. The chain links TRBV29-1 to TRBJ2-5, with 8 bases matching TRBD1. The sample comprised PBMCs. CDR3 region: CSVPKQGTGTQYF. For the CDR3, the DNA is TGCAGCGTTCCGAAACAGGGGACAGGGACCCAGTACTTC. Based on the CDR3 plus reference TRBV29-1 and TRBJ2-5, the full variable domain is SAVISQKPSRDICQRGTSLTIQCQVDSQVTMMFWYRQQPGQSLTLIATANQGSEATYESGFVIDKFPISRPNLTFSTLTVSNMSPEDSSIYLCSVPKQGTGTQYFGPGTRLLVL.